This is a list of T cell receptor beta chains from one sample in a study of blood T cells in healthy people across ages. TCRdb ran MiXCR on the 5' RACE reads and lists one entry per CDR3 protein. Of 450,000 to 600,000 distinct CDR3 sequences listed, about 27% were seen once; the top ten hold over 3.5%. In addition, the sample was reused for a study of T cells of mothers and their children.

The material sequenced was blood. Source of these receptors: a boy under 10 years old in good health. CDR3s include the opening cysteine and the closing phenylalanine or tryptophan. A D gene is named only where the DNA matches it firmly. The size field is filled for only some rows; it gives once, few, many or a size class.

>.|.|TRBJ2-1|TRBV5-1
CASSLSRGRYNEQFF
TGCGCCAGCAGCTTGTCGCGGGGTCGGTACAATGAGCAGTTCTTC
>TRBD1|few|TRBJ1-4|TRBV20-1
CSARQRGQGDEKLFF
TGCAGTGCTAGGCAACGGGGACAGGGGGATGAAAAACTGTTTTTT
>TRBD2|few|TRBJ2-3|TRBV7-8
CASSYGLAGFSTDTQYF
TGTGCCAGCAGCTACGGACTAGCGGGCTTTAGCACAGATACGCAGTATTTT
>TRBD2|.|TRBJ2-3|TRBV6-4
CASSDSASGGKDTQYF
TGTGCCAGCAGTGACTCGGCTAGCGGGGGAAAGGATACGCAGTATTTT
>.|few|TRBJ2-3|TRBV13
CASSLGLGIGDTQYF
TGTGCCAGCAGCTTAGGATTGGGTATCGGGGATACGCAGTATTTT
>.|few|TRBJ1-2|TRBV5-1
CASSQRPPGGISSGYTF
TGCGCCAGCAGCCAACGACCGCCTGGGGGCATCTCAAGTGGCTACACCTTC
>TRBD1|few|TRBJ1-4|TRBV4-1
CASSHLHRGPNEKLFF
TGCGCCAGCAGCCACCTCCACAGGGGCCCTAATGAAAAACTGTTTTTT
>TRBD2|few|TRBJ2-5|TRBV7-2
CTSSLAGLALETQYF
TGTACCAGCAGCTTAGCGGGACTAGCCCTGGAGACCCAGTACTTC
>.|.|TRBJ2-1|TRBV20-1
CSARNWVGDSLYNEQFF
TGCAGTGCTAGAAATTGGGTAGGGGACTCCCTCTACAATGAGCAGTTCTTC
>.|few|TRBJ1-4|TRBV5-1
CASSLGDRTTNEKLFF
TGCGCCAGCAGCTTGGGAGACCGAACAACTAATGAAAAACTGTTTTTT
>.|.|TRBJ2-2|TRBV6-2/TRBV6-3
CASSYSVFDTGELFF
TGTGCCAGCAGTTACTCGGTGTTTGACACCGGGGAGCTGTTTTTT
>.|few|TRBJ2-1|TRBV6-2/TRBV6-3
CASSYSSDYPLNEQFF
TGTGCCAGCAGTTACTCCTCCGACTACCCCCTCAATGAGCAGTTCTTC
>TRBD2|.|TRBJ2-7|TRBV7-2
CASSLAVAGAIYEQYF
TGTGCCAGCAGCTTAGCCGTAGCGGGAGCTATTTACGAGCAGTACTTC
>.|few|TRBJ1-1|TRBV29-1
CSVKGLRTNTEAFF
TGCAGCGTTAAAGGACTTAGGACGAACACTGAAGCTTTCTTT
>.|.|TRBJ2-4|TRBV5-1
CASSLTVGRVAKNIQYF
TGCGCCAGCAGCTTAACCGTGGGCAGGGTAGCCAAAAACATTCAGTACTTC
>TRBD2|few|TRBJ2-4|TRBV5-1
CASSLAAGGGNIQYF
TGCGCCAGCAGCTTGGCAGCGGGAGGGGGAAACATTCAGTACTTC
>TRBD2|few|TRBJ2-5|TRBV10-3
CAIRGSGRDGETQYF
TGTGCCATCAGGGGTAGCGGGAGGGATGGAGAGACCCAGTACTTC
>TRBD2|.|TRBJ2-5|TRBV5-4
CASSLYSGSETQYF
TGTGCCAGCAGCCTCTATAGCGGGAGTGAGACCCAGTACTTC
>.|.|TRBJ2-6|TRBV20-1
CSLNRWGPADSGANVLTF
TGCAGTCTGAACCGATGGGGGCCTGCCGACTCTGGGGCCAACGTCCTGACTTTC
>.|.|TRBJ1-4|TRBV6-1
CASSGGPRGEKLFF
TGTGCCAGCAGTGGCGGGCCCCGGGGCGAAAAACTGTTTTTT
>.|.|TRBJ2-7|TRBV10-3
CAIAKDYEQYF
TGTGCCATCGCAAAAGACTACGAGCAGTACTTC
>.|few|TRBJ2-5|TRBV6-6
CASGAAQVQETQYF
TGTGCCAGCGGGGCAGCGCAAGTTCAAGAGACCCAGTACTTC
>.|few|TRBJ2-3|TRBV5-6
CASSSGERGADTQYF
TGTGCCAGCAGCTCGGGGGAAAGGGGGGCAGATACGCAGTATTTT
>TRBD2|few|TRBJ2-5|TRBV7-7
CASSNGLADQETQYF
TGTGCCAGCAGCAACGGACTAGCGGACCAAGAGACCCAGTACTTC
>TRBD1|.|TRBJ2-3|TRBV4-2
CASSLRDRDPDTQYF
TGTGCCAGCAGCCTAAGGGACAGGGACCCAGATACGCAGTATTTT
>TRBD1|.|TRBJ1-6|TRBV6-1
CASSEAVTGINSPLHF
TGTGCCAGCAGTGAAGCAGTGACAGGGATTAATTCACCCCTCCACTTT
>.|.|TRBJ1-1|TRBV7-8
CASSLKRAVRDNAFF
TGTGCCAGCAGCTTAAAGAGAGCAGTTCGGGATAACGCCTTCTTT
>TRBD1|.|TRBJ1-1|TRBV6-1
CASSARQGTNTEAFF
TGTGCCAGCAGTGCCCGACAGGGAACCAACACTGAAGCTTTCTTT
>TRBD1|.|TRBJ1-1|TRBV3-1
CASSQAWTGGTEAFF
TGTGCCAGCAGCCAAGCCTGGACAGGGGGCACTGAAGCTTTCTTT
>TRBD1|.|TRBJ1-1|TRBV4-1
CASSQEDRGRRAFF
TGCGCCAGCAGCCAAGAAGACAGGGGGCGTCGAGCTTTCTTT
>.|.|TRBJ2-7|TRBV15
CATSRQRGRSEQYF
TGTGCCACCAGCAGGCAAAGGGGGAGGTCCGAGCAGTACTTC
>.|.|TRBJ1-4|TRBV12-3/TRBV12-4
CASSFFGDEGKLFF
TGTGCCAGCAGTTTCTTCGGGGACGAAGGTAAACTGTTTTTT
>.|.|TRBJ1-2|TRBV2
CASSEQGNRYGYTF
TGTGCCAGCAGTGAACAGGGAAACCGCTATGGCTACACCTTC
>.|.|TRBJ2-7|TRBV12-3/TRBV12-4
CASSFGLAVEQYF
TGTGCCAGCAGTTTCGGGCTAGCCGTCGAGCAGTACTTC
>.|few|TRBJ2-3|TRBV30
CAWDGGGTDTQYF
TGTGCCTGGGACGGCGGGGGCACAGATACGCAGTATTTT
>.|few|TRBJ2-6|TRBV12-3/TRBV12-4
CASSRDSGANVLTF
TGTGCCAGCAGCAGGGACTCTGGGGCCAACGTCCTGACTTTC
>TRBD2|.|TRBJ2-3|TRBV20-1
CSARGLAGITDTQYF
TGCAGTGCTCGGGGACTAGCGGGCATCACAGATACGCAGTATTTT
>TRBD1|.|TRBJ1-2|TRBV5-1
CASSDADRGRDTF
TGCGCCAGCAGCGACGCCGACAGGGGGCGTGACACCTTC
>TRBD2|many|TRBJ2-1|TRBV12-3/TRBV12-4
CASSFSGRVNEQFF
TGTGCCAGCAGTTTTAGCGGGAGAGTCAATGAGCAGTTCTTC
>.|.|TRBJ2-5|TRBV4-1
CASSQEVGIQETQYF
TGCGCCAGCAGCCAAGAAGTAGGAATACAAGAGACCCAGTACTTC
>.|many|TRBJ1-4|TRBV6-5
CASSYSVPGYNEKLFF
TGTGCCAGCAGTTACTCGGTCCCAGGGTATAATGAAAAACTGTTTTTT
>TRBD2|.|TRBJ2-1|TRBV2
CAIPGLAGANEQFF
TGTGCCATTCCGGGACTAGCGGGAGCCAATGAGCAGTTCTTC
>TRBD2|.|TRBJ2-1|TRBV5-1
CASSAGGSLDEQFF
TGCGCCAGCAGCGCGGGAGGTAGTCTAGATGAGCAGTTCTTC
>TRBD1|.|TRBJ2-2|TRBV30
CAWRGGQGALSGELFF
TGTGCCTGGAGGGGGGGACAGGGGGCTCTCTCCGGGGAGCTGTTTTTT
>.|few|TRBJ2-5|TRBV20-1
CSARPGTQYF
TGCAGTGCTAGGCCGGGGACCCAGTACTTC
>.|.|TRBJ2-1|TRBV7-9
CASSLGGRETPSPYNEQFF
TGTGCCAGCAGCTTAGGTGGCAGGGAAACCCCCTCCCCTTACAATGAGCAGTTCTTC
>TRBD1|many|TRBJ1-3|TRBV9
CASSTPPGQGNTIYF
TGTGCCAGCAGCACCCCCCCGGGACAGGGAAACACCATATATTTT
>.|.|TRBJ2-1|TRBV20-1
CSAVAPEGSLQSGQFF
TGCAGTGCTGTCGCCCCGGAAGGGAGTTTGCAGTCAGGGCAGTTCTTC
>.|.|TRBJ2-5|TRBV20-1
CSAPKGGGPGGISETQYF
TGCAGTGCGCCAAAAGGCGGGGGCCCTGGTGGGATTTCAGAGACCCAGTACTTC
>.|.|TRBJ1-4|TRBV9
CASSDSGTTNEKLFF
TGTGCCAGCAGCGACTCCGGGACAACTAATGAAAAACTGTTTTTT